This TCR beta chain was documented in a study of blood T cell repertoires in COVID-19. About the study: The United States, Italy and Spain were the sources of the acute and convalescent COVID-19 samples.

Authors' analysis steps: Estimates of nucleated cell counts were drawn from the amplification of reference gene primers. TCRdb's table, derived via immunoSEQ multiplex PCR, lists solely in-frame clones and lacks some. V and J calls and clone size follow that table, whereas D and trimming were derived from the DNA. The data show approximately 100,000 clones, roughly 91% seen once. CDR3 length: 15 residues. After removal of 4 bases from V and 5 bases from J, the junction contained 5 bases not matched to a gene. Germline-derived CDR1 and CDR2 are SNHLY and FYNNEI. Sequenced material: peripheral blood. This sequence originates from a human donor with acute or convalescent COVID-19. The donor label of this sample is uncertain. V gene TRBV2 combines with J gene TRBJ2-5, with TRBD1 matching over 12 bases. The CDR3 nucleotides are TGTGCCAGCAGTGGGGGACAGGGGGCATGGGAGACCCAGTACTTC. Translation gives CASSGGQGAWETQYF.